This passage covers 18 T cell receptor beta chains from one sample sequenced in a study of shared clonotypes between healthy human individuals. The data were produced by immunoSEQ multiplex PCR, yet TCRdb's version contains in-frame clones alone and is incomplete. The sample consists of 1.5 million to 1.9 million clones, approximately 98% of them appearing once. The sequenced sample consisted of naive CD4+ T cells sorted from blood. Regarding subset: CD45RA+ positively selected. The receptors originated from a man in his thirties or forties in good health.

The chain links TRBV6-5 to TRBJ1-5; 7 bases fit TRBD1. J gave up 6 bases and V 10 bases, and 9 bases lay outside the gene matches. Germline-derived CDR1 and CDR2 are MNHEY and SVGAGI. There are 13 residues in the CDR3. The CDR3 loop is CATRQGDSQPQHF. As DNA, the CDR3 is TGTGCCACCAGGCAAGGGGACAGTCAGCCCCAGCATTTT.

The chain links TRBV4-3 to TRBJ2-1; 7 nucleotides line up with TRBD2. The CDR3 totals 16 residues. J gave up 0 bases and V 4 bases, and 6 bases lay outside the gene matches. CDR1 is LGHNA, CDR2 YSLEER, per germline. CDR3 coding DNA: TGCGCCAGCAGCCGCCTTTCTAGCGGCTCCTACAATGAGCAGTTCTTC. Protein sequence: CASSRLSSGSYNEQFF.

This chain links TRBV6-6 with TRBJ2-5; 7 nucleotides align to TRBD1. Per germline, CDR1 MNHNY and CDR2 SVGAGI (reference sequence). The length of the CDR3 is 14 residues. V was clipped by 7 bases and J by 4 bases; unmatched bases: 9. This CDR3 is CASTPTGFLETQYF. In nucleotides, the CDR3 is TGTGCCAGCACCCCGACAGGGTTTTTAGAGACCCAGTACTTC.

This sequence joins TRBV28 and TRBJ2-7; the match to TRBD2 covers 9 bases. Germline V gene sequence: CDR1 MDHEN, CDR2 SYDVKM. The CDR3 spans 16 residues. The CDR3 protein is CVPGLVAGEITYEQYF. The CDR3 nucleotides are TGTGTCCCGGGGCTCGTAGCGGGAGAAATTACGTACGAGCAGTACTTC.

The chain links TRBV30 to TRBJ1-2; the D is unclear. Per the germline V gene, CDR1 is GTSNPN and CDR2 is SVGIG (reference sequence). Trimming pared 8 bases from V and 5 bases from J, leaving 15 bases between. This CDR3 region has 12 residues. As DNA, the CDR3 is TGTGCCGGATCAACAGAAGAGTATGGCTACACCTTC. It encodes CAGSTEEYGYTF.

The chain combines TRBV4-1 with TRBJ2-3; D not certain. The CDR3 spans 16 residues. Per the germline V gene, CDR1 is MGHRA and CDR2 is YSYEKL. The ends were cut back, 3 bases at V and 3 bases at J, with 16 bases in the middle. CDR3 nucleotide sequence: TGCGCCAGCAGCCAGTGGGGTTATGCGGATACAGATACGCAGTATTTT. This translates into CASSQWGYADTDTQYF.

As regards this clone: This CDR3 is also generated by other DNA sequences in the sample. CDR3 coding DNA: TGTGCCAGCAGTCGTGGAAACACCATATATTTT. Amino acids: CASSRGNTIYF. The chain combines TRBV27 with TRBJ1-3, with no clear D. Looked up from germline, CDR1 is MNHEY and CDR2 is SMNVEV (reference sequence). Trimming pared 5 bases from V and 3 bases from J, leaving 2 bases between. The CDR3 has 11 residues.

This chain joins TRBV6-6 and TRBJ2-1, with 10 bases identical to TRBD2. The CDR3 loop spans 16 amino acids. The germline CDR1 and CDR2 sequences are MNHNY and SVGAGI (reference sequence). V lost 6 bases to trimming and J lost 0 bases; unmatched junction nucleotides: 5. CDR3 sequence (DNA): TGTGCCAGCAGAAAGCGGGAGGGGAGCTCCTACAATGAGCAGTTCTTC. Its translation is CASRKREGSSYNEQFF.

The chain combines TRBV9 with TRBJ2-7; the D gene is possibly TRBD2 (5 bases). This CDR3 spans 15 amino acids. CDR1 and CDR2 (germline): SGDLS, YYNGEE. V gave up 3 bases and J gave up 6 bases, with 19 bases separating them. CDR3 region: CASSASWTGAREQYF. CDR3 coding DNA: TGTGCCAGCAGCGCTTCCTGGACTGGAGCCCGCGAGCAGTACTTC.

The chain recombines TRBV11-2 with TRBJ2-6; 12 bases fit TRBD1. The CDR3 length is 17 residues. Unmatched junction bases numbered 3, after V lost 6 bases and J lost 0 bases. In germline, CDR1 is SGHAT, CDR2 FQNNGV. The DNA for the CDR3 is TGTGCCAGCAGGAGGGACAGGGGGCTCTCTGGGGCCAACGTCCTGACTTTC. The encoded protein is CASRRDRGLSGANVLTF.

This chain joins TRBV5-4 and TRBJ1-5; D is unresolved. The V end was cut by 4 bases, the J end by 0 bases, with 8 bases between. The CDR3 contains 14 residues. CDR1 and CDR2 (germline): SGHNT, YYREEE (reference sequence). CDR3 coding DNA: TGTGCCAGCAGCCCCGGTGCTAGCAATCAGCCCCAGCATTTT. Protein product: CASSPGASNQPQHF.

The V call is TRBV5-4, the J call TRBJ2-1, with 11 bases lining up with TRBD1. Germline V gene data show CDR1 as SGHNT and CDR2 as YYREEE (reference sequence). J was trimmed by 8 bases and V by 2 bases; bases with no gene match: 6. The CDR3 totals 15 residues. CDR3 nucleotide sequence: TGTGCCAGCAGCTTCGGGACAGGGGGAATCTATGAGCAGTTCTTC. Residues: CASSFGTGGIYEQFF.

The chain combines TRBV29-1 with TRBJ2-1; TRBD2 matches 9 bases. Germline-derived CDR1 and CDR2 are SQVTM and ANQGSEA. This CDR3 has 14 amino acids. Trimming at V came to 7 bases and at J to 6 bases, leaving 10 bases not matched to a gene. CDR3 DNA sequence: TGCAGCGCCAGATTAGCGGGAGTACGCAATGAGCAGTTCTTC. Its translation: CSARLAGVRNEQFF.

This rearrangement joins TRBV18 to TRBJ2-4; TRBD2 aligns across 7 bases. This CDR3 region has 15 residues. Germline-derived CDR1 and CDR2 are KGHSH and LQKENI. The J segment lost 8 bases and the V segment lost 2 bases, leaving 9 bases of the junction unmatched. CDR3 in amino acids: CASSPGASGIDIQYF. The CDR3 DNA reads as TGTGCCAGCTCACCAGGGGCTAGCGGAATAGACATTCAGTACTTC.

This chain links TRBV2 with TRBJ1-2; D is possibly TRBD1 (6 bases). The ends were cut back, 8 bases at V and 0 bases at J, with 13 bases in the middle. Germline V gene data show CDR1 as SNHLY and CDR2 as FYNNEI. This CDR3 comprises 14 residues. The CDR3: CASEGGLTNYGYTF. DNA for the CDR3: TGTGCCAGCGAGGGGGGGCTAACTAACTATGGCTACACCTTC.

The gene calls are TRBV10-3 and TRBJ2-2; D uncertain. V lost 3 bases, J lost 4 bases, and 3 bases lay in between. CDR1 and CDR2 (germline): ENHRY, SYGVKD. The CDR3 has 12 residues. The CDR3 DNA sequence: TGTGCCATCAGTGAAGTCACCGGGGAGCTGTTTTTT. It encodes CAISEVTGELFF.

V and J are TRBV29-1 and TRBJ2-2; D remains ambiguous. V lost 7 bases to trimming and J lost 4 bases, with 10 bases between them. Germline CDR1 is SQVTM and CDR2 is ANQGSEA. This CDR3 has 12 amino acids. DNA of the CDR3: TGCAGCGGGCAGGCACCCACCGGGGAGCTGTTTTTT. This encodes CSGQAPTGELFF.

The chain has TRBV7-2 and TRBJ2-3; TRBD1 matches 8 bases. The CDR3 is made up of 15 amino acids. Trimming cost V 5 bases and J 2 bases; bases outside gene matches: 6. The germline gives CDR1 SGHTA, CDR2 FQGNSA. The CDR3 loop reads CASSPDRGYTDTQYF. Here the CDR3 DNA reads TGTGCCAGCAGCCCCGACAGGGGTTACACAGATACGCAGTATTTT.